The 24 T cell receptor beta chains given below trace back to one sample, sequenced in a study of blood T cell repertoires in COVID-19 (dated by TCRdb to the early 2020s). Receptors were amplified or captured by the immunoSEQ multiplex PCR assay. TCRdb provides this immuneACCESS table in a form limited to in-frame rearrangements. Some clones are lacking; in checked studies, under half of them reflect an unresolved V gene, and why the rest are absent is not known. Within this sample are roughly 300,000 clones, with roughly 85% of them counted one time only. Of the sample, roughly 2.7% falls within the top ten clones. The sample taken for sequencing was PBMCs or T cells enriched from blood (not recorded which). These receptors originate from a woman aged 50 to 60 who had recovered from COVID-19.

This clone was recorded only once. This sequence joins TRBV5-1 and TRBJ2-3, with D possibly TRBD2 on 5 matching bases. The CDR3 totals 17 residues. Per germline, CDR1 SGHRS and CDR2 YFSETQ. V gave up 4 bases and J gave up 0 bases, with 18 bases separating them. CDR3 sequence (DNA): TGCGCCAGCAGCCGGATGACCGGGCGGACTAGCACAGATACGCAGTATTTT. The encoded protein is CASSRMTGRTSTDTQYF.

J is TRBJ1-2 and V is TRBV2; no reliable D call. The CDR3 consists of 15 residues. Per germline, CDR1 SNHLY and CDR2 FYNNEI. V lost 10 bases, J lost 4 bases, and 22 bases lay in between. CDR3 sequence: CANKPLLREGYGYTF. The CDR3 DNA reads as TGTGCCAACAAACCCCTATTACGGGAAGGCTATGGCTACACCTTC.

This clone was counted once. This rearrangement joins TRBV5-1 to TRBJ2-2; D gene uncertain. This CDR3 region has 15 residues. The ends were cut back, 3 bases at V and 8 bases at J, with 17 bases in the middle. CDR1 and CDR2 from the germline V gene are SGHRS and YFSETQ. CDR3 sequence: CASSYITRSTGELFF. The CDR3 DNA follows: TGCGCCAGCAGCTATATAACTCGATCAACGGGGGAGCTGTTTTTT.

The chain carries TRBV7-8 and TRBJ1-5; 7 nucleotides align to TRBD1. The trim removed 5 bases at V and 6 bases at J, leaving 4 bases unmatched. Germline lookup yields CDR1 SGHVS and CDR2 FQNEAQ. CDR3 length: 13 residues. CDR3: CASSRQGGQPQHF. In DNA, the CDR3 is TGTGCCAGCAGCCGACAGGGAGGTCAGCCCCAGCATTTT.

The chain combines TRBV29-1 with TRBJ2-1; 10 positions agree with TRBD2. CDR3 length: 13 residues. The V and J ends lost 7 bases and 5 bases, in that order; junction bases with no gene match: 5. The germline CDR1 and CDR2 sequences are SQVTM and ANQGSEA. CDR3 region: CSGLLAGDNEQFF. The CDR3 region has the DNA TGCAGCGGACTTCTAGCGGGGGACAATGAGCAGTTCTTC.

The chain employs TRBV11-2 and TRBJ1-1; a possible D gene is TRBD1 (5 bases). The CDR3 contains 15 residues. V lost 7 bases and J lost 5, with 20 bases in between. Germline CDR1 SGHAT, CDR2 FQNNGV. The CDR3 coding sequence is TGTGCCAGCATCCTTCGATTTGGGGGGGGTACTGAAGCTTTCTTT. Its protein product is CASILRFGGGTEAFF.

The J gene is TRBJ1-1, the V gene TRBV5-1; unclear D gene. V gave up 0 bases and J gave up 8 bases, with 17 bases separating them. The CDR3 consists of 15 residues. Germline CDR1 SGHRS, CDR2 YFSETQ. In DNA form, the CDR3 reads TGCGCCAGCAGCTTGGTGGCAGGTAAAGCCCTGGAAGCTTTCTTT. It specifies CASSLVAGKALEAFF.

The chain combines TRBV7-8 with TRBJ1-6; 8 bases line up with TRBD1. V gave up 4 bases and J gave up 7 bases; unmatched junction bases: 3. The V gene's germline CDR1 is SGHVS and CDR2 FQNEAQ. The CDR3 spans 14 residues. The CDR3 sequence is CASSSGTGNSPLHF. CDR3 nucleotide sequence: TGTGCCAGCAGCTCCGGGACAGGAAATTCACCCCTCCACTTT. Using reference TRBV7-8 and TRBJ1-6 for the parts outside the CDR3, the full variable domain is GAGVSQSPRYKVAKRGQDVALRCDPISGHVSLFWYQQALGQGPEFLTYFQNEAQLDKSGLPSDRFFAERPEGSVSTLKIQRTQQEDSAVYLCASSSGTGNSPLHFGNGTRLTVT.

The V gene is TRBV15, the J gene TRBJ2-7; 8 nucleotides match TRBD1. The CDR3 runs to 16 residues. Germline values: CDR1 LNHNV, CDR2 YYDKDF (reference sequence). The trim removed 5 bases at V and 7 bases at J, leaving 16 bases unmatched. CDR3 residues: CATSRMDRAAGREQYF. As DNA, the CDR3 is TGTGCCACCAGCCGAATGGACAGGGCGGCAGGGAGGGAGCAGTACTTC.

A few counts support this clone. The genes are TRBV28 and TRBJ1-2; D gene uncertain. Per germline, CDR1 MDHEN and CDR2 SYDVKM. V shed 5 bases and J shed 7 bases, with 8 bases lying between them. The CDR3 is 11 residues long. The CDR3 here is CASSLRFGYTF. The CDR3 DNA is TGTGCCAGCAGTCTACGATTTGGCTACACCTTC.

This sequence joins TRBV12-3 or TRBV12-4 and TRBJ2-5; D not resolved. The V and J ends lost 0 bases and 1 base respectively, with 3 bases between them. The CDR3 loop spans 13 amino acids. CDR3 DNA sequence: TGTGCCAGCAGTTTAGCCCGCCAAGAGACCCAGTACTTC. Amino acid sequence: CASSLARQETQYF.

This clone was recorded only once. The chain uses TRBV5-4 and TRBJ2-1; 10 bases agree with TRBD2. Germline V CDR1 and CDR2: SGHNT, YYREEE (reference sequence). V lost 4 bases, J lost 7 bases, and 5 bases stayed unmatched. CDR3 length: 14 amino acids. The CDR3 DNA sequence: TGTGCCAGCAGCCTAGCGGGAGTAAGGAATGAGCAGTTCTTC. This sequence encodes CASSLAGVRNEQFF.

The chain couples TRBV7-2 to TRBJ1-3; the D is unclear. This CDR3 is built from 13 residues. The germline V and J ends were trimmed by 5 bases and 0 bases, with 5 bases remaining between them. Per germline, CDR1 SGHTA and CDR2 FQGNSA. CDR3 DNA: TGTGCCAGCAGCCAATCCTCTGGAAACACCATATATTTT. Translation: CASSQSSGNTIYF. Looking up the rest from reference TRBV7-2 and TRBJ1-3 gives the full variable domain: GAGVSQSPSNKVTEKGKDVELRCDPISGHTALYWYRQSLGQGLEFLIYFQGNSAPDKSGLPSDRFSAERTGGSVSTLTIQRTQQEDSAVYLCASSQSSGNTIYFGEGSWLTVV.

Here the CDR3 DNA reads TGTGCCAGCAGCTTAGACGGTAGCACAGATACGCAGTATTTT. This translates into CASSLDGSTDTQYF. This sequence joins TRBV13 and TRBJ2-3; D uncertain. Trimming cost V 1 base and J 0 bases, with 5 bases left between them. The CDR3 is 14 residues long. CDR1 and CDR2 (germline): PRHDT, FYEKMQ (reference sequence).

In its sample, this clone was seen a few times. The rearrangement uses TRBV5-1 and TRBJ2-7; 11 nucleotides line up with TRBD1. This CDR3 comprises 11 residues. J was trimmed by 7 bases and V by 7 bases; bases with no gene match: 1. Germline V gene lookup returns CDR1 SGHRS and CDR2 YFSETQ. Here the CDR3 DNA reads TGCGCCAGCGGACAGGGGGCAGAGCAGTACTTC. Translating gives CASGQGAEQYF.

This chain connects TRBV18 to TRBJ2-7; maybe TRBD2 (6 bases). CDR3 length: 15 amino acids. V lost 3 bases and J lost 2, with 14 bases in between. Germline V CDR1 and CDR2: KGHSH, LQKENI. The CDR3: CASSPYGGTPYEQYF. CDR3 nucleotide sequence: TGTGCCAGCTCACCCTACGGCGGGACCCCCTACGAGCAGTACTTC.

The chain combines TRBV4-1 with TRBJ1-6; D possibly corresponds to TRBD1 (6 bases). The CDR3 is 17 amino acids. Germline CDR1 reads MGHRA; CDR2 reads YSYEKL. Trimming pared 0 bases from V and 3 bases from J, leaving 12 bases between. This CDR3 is CASSQEDRSLYNSPLHF. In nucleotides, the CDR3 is TGCGCCAGCAGCCAAGAAGACAGGTCCCTCTATAATTCACCCCTCCACTTT.

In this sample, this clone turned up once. Here the CDR3 DNA reads TGTGCCAGCAGCTCACGGGGGACTCAAATCACAGATACGCAGTATTTT. Encoded protein: CASSSRGTQITDTQYF. The V call is TRBV7-9, the J call TRBJ2-3; possibly TRBD2 for D (6 bases). The CDR3 totals 16 residues. The germline CDR1 and CDR2 sequences are SEHNR and FQNEAQ (reference sequence). V was pared by 4 bases and J by 2 bases, with 16 bases between. Full variable domain (outside the CDR3, taken from reference TRBV7-9 and TRBJ2-3): DTGVSQNPRHKITKRGQNVTFRCDPISEHNRLYWYRQTLGQGPEFLTYFQNEAQLEKSRLLSDRFSAERPKGSFSTLEIQRTEQGDSAMYLCASSSRGTQITDTQYFGPGTRLTVL.

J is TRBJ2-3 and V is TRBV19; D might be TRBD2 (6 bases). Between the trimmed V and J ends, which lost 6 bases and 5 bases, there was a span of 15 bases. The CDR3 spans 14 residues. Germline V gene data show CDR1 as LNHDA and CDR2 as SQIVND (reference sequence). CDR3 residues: CASSPWGVGDTQYF. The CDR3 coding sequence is TGTGCCAGTAGCCCTTGGGGGGTGGGAGATACGCAGTATTTT.

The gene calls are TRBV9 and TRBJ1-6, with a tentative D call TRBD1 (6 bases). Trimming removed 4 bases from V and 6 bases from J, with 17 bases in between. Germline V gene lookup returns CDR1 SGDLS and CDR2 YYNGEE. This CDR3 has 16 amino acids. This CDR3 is CASSRTGYYSNSPLHF. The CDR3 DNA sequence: TGTGCCAGCAGCCGAACAGGGTATTATTCTAATTCACCCCTCCACTTT. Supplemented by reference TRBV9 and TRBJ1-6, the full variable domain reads DSGVTQTPKHLITATGQRVTLRCSPRSGDLSVYWYQQSLDQGLQFLIQYYNGEERAKGNILERFSAQQFPDLHSELNLSSLELGDSALYFCASSRTGYYSNSPLHFGNGTRLTVT.

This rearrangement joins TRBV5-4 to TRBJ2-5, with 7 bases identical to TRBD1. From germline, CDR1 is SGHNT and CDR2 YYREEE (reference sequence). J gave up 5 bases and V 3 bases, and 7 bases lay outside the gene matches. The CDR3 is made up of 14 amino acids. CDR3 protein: CASSWGQIGETQYF. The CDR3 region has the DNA TGTGCCAGCAGCTGGGGACAGATAGGGGAGACCCAGTACTTC.

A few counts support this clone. Here the CDR3 DNA reads TGCGCCAGCAGTGAGTTATCCGGGGAGCTGTTTTTT. Translating it yields CASSELSGELFF. V is TRBV10-1 and J is TRBJ2-2; D unresolved. V was pared by 1 base and J by 6 bases, with 3 bases between. The CDR3 spans 12 residues. Germline CDR1 is WNHNN and CDR2 is SYGVQD (reference sequence).

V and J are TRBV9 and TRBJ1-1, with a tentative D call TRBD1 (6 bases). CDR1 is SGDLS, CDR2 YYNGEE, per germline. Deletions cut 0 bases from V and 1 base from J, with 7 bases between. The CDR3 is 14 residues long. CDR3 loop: CASSVVGGNTEAFF. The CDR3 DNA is TGTGCCAGCAGCGTAGTAGGGGGGAACACTGAAGCTTTCTTT.

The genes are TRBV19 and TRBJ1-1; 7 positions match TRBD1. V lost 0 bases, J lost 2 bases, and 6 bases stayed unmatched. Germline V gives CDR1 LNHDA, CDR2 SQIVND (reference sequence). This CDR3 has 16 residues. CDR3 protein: CASSIDGDRPNTEAFF. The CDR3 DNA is TGTGCCAGTAGTATAGATGGGGACAGACCAAACACTGAAGCTTTCTTT.